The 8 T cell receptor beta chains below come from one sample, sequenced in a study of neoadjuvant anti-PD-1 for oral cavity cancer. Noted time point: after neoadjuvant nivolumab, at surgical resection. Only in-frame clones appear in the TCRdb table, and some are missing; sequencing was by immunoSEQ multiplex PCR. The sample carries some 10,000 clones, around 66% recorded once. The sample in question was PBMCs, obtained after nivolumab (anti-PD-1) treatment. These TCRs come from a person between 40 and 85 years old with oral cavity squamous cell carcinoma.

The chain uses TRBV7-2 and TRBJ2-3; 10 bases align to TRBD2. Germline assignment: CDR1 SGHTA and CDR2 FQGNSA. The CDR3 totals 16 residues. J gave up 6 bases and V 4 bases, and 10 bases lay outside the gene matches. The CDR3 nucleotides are TGTGCCAGCAGCTCCCGACTAGCGGGTGGTTCGGATACGCAGTATTTT. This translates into CASSSRLAGGSDTQYF.

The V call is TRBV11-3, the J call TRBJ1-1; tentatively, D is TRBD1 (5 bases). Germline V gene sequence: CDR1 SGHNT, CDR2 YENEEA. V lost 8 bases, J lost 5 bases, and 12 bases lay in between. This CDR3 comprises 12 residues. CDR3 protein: CASEGRETEAFF. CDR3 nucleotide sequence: TGTGCCAGCGAGGGCAGGGAAACTGAAGCTTTCTTT.

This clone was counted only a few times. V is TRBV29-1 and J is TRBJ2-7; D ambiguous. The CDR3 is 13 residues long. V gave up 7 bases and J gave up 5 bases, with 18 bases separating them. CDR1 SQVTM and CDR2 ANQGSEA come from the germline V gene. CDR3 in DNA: TGCAGCGGGTGGGAATCCGGTAGGGACGAGCAGTACTTC. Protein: CSGWESGRDEQYF.

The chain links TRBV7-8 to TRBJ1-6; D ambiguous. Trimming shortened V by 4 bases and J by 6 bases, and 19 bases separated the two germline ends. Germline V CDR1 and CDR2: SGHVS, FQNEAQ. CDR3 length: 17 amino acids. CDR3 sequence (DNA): TGTGCCAGCAGCTCCGCTAGCCCTTTGGATGGTAATTCACCCCTCCACTTT. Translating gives CASSSASPLDGNSPLHF.

This chain's CDR3 is CASSQVTTGSTEAFF. CDR3 DNA sequence: TGCGCCAGCAGCCAAGTTACAACAGGGTCCACTGAAGCTTTCTTT. The chain has TRBV4-1 and TRBJ1-1, with D perhaps matching TRBD1 (6 bases). V shed 1 base and J shed 4 bases, with 13 bases lying between them. There are 15 residues in the CDR3. Germline CDR1 and CDR2: MGHRA and YSYEKL.

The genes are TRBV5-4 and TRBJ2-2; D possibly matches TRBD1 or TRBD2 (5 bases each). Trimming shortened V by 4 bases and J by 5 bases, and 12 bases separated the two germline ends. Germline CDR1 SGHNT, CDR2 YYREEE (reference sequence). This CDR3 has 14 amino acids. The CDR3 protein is CASSRDVRTGELFF. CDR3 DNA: TGTGCCAGCAGCCGGGACGTCAGAACCGGGGAGCTGTTTTTT.

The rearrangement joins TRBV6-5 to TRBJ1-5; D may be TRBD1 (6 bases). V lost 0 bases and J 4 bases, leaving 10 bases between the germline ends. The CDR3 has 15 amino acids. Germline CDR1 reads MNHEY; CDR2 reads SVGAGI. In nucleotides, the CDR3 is TGTGCCAGCAGTTACTCGGACAGCGGAAATCAGCCCCAGCATTTT. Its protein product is CASSYSDSGNQPQHF.

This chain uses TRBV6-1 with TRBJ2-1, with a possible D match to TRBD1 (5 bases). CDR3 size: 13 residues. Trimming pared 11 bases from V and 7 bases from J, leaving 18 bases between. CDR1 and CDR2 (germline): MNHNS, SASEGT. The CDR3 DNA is TGTGCCGCCAGCAAGCAAAAGGGGAATGAGCAGTTCTTC. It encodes CAASKQKGNEQFF.